The clone carrying this TCR beta chain appeared many times. Its antigen remains unknown. The sample originates from a study of T cells in Graves' hyperthyroidism and ophthalmopathy. Study-level results: A median roughly 6.6 months before onset, the model predicted ophthalmopathy. Clonotypes that were expanded in thyroid above 0.001 mostly appeared in blood too.

Regions amplified from RNA transcripts were the TCR beta CDR3 regions. The HTBI primer set served for first-round RT-PCR of the TCR CDR3. MiXCR was run by TCRdb on the multiplex PCR reads, yielding one entry per CDR3 protein. The sample holds about 500,000 distinct CDR3 sequences, over 15% seen once. The sequence came from a woman aged 18-29 years with Graves' ophthalmopathy. Material for sequencing was blood.

The CDR3: CASSHRGSNTEAFF. CDR3 in DNA: TGTGCCAGCAGCCACAGGGGGTCGAACACTGAAGCTTTCTTT. The genes are TRBV3-1 and TRBJ1-1; 7 nucleotides match TRBD1. CDR3 length equals 14 residues. In germline, CDR1 is LGHDT, CDR2 YNNKEL (reference sequence). V lost 3 bases to trimming and J lost 1 base; unmatched junction nucleotides: 2. The full variable domain, its missing parts supplied by reference TRBV3-1 and TRBJ1-1, is DTAVSQTPKYLVTQMGNDKSIKCEQNLGHDTMYWYKQDSKKFLKIMFSYNNKELIINETVPNRFSPKSPDKAHLNLHINSLELGDSAVYFCASSHRGSNTEAFFGQGTRLTVV.